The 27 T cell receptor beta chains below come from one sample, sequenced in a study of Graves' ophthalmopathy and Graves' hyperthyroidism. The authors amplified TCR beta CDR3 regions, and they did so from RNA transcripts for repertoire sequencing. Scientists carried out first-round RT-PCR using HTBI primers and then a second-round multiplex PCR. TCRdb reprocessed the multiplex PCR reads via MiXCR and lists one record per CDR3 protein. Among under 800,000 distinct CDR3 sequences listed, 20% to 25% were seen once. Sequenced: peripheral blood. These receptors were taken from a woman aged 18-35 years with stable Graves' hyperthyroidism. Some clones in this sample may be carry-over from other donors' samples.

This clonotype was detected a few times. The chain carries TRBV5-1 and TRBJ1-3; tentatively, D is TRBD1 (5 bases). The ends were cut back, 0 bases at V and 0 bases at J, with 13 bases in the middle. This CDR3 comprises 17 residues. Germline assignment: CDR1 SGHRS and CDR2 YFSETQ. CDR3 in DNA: TGCGCCAGCAGCTTGGAATCCAGACAGACCTCTGGAAACACCATATATTTT. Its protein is CASSLESRQTSGNTIYF.

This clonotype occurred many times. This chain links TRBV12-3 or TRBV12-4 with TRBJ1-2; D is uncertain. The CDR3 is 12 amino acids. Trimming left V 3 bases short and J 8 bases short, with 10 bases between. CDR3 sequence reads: CASSFSTIGYTF. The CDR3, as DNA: TGTGCCAGCAGTTTTTCTACCATCGGCTACACCTTC.

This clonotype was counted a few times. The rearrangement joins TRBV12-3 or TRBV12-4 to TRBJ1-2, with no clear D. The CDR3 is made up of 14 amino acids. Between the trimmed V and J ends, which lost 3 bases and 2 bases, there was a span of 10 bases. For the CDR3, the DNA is TGTGCCAGCAGTTTCCGGAGGGCAAACTATGGCTACACCTTC. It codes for CASSFRRANYGYTF.

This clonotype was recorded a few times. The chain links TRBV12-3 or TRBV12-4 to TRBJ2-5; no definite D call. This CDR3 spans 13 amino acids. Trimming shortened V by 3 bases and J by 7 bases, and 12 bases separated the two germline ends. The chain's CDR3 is CASSFGPGRTQYF. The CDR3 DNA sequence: TGTGCCAGCAGTTTCGGACCCGGCCGGACCCAGTACTTC.

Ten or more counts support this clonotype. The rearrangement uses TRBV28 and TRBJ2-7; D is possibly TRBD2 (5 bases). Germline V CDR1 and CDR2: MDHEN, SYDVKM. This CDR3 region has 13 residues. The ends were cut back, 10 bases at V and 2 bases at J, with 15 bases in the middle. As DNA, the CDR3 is TGTGCCACGGCCCCGCCTAGCACCTACGAGCAGTACTTC. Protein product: CATAPPSTYEQYF.

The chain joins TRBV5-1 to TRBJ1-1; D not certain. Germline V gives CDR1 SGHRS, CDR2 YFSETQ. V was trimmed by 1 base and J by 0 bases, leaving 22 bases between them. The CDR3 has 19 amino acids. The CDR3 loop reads CASSLPFSSGGRMNTEAFF. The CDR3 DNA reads TGCGCCAGCAGCTTGCCTTTTTCTAGTGGTGGCCGAATGAACACTGAAGCTTTCTTT. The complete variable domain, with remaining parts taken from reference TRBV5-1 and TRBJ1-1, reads KAGVTQTPRYLIKTRGQQVTLSCSPISGHRSVSWYQQTPGQGLQFLFEYFSETQRNKGNFPGRFSGRQFSNSRSEMNVSTLELGDSALYLCASSLPFSSGGRMNTEAFFGQGTRLTVV.

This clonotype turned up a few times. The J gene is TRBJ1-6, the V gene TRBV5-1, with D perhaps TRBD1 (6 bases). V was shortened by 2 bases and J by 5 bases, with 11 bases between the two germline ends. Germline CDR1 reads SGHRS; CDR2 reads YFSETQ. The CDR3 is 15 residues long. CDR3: CASSLGQKDNSPLHF. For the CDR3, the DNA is TGCGCCAGCAGCTTAGGACAGAAAGATAATTCACCCCTCCACTTT.

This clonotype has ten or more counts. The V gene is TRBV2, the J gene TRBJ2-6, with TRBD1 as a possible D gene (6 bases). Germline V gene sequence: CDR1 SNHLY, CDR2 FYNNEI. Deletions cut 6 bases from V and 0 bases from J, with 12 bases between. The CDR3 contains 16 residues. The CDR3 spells CASSNTGISGANVLTF. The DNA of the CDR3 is TGTGCCAGCAGCAACACAGGGATCTCTGGGGCCAACGTCCTGACTTTC.

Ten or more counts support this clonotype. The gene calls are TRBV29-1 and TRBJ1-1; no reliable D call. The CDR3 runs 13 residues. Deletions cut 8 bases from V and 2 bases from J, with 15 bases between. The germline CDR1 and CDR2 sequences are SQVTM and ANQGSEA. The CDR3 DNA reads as TGCAGCTACCACCCTGAAGGAAACACTGAAGCTTTCTTT. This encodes CSYHPEGNTEAFF.

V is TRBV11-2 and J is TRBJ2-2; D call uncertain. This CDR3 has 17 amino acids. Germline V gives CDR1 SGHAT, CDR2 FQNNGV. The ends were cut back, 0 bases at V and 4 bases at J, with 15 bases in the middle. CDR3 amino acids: CASSLDQEGLSTGELFF. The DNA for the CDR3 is TGTGCCAGCAGCTTAGACCAGGAAGGGCTGAGCACCGGGGAGCTGTTTTTT.

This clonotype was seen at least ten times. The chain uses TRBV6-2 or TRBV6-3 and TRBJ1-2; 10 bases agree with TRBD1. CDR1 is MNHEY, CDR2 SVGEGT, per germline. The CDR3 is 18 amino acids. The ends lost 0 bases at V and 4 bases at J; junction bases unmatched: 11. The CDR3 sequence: CASSYSGTGASWGYGYTF. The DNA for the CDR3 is TGTGCCAGCAGTTACTCCGGGACAGGGGCGTCCTGGGGCTATGGCTACACCTTC.

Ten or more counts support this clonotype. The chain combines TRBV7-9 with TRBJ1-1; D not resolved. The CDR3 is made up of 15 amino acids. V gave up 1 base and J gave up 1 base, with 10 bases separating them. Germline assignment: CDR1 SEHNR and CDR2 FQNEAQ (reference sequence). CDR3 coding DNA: TGTGCCAGCAGCTTAGATCCGGCGGAGAACACTGAAGCTTTCTTT. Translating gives CASSLDPAENTEAFF.

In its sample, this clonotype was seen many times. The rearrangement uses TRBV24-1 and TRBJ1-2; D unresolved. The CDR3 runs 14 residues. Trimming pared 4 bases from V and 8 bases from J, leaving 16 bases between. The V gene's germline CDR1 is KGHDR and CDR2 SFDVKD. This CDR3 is CATSDRLSTKGYTF. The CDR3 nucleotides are TGTGCCACCAGTGACCGTCTCTCTACGAAAGGCTACACCTTC.

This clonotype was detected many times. This CDR3 is CASRVWDGSDSPLHF. DNA of the CDR3: TGTGCCAGCAGGGTATGGGACGGGTCTGACTCACCCCTCCACTTT. This rearrangement joins TRBV2 to TRBJ1-6; D might be TRBD1 (5 bases). In germline, CDR1 is SNHLY, CDR2 FYNNEI. V gave up 6 bases and J gave up 10 bases, with 19 bases separating them. CDR3 length equals 15 residues. The variable domain in full, completed from reference TRBV2 and TRBJ1-6, reads EPEVTQTPSHQVTQMGQEVILRCVPISNHLYFYWYRQILGQKVEFLVSFYNNEISEKSEIFDDQFSVERPDGSNFTLKIRSTKLEDSAMYFCASRVWDGSDSPLHFGNGTRLTVT.

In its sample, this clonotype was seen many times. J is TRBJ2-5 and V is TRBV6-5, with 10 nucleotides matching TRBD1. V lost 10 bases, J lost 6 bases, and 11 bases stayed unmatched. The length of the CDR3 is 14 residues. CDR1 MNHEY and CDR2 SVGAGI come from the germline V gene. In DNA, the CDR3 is TGTGCCACCCGAACGGGGACAGGGGAGAAGACCCAGTACTTC. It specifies CATRTGTGEKTQYF.

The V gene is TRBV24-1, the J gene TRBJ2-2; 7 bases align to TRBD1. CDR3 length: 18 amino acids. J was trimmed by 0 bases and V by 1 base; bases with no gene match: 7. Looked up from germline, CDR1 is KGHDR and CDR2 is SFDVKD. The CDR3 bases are TGTGCCACCAGTGATTTCCCGAGACAGGGCTCGAACACCGGGGAGCTGTTTTTT. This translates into CATSDFPRQGSNTGELFF.

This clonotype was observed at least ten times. For the CDR3, the DNA is TGCAGCGTTGTTGAGACAGGACCGTCCGAGCAGTACTTC. It encodes CSVVETGPSEQYF. V usage is TRBV29-1 and J usage is TRBJ2-7, with a weak D call TRBD1 (6 bases). The germline V gene encodes CDR1 SQVTM and CDR2 ANQGSEA. This CDR3 region has 13 residues. V was clipped by 4 bases and J by 6 bases, with 16 bases between them.

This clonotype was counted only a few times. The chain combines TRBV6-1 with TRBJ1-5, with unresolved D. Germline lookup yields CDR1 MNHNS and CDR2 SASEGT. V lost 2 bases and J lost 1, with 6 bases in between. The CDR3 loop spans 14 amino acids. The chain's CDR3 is CASSELRSNQPQHF. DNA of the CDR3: TGTGCCAGCAGTGAATTACGCAGCAATCAGCCCCAGCATTTT.

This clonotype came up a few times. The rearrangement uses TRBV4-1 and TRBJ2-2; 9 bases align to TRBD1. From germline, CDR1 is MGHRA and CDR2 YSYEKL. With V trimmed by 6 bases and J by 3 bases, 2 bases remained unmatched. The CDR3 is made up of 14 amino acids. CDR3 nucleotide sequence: TGCGCCAGCAGACGGACAGGGGACACCGGGGAGCTGTTTTTT. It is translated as CASRRTGDTGELFF.

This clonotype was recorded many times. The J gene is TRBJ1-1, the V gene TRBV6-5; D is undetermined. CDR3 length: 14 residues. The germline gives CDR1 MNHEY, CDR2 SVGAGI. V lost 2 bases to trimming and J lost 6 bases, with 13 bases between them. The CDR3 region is CASSYGGFSAEAFF. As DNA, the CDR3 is TGTGCCAGCAGTTACGGCGGATTTAGCGCTGAAGCTTTCTTT.

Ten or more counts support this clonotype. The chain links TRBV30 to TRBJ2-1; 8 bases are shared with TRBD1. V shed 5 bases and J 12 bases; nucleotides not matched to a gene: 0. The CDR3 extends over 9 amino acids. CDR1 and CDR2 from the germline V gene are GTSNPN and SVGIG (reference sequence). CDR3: CAWDRGQFF. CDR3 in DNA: TGTGCCTGGGACAGGGGGCAGTTCTTC.

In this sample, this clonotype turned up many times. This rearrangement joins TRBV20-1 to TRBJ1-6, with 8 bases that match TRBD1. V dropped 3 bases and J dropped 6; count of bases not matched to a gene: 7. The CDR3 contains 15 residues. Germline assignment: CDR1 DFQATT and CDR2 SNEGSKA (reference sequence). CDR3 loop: CSARDRTGINSPLHF. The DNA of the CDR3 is TGCAGTGCTAGGGACCGGACAGGGATTAATTCACCCCTCCACTTT.

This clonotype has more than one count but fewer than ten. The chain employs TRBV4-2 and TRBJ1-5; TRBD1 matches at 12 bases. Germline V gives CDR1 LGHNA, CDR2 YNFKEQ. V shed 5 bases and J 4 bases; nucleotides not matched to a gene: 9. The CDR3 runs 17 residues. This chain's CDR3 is CASSGPGQGARNQPQHF. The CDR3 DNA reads TGTGCCAGCAGCGGCCCGGGACAGGGGGCAAGGAATCAGCCCCAGCATTTT.

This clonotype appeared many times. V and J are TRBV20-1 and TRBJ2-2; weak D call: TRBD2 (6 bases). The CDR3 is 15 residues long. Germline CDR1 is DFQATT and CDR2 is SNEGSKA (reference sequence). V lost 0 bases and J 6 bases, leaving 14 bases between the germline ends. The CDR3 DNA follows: TGCAGTGCTAGAGATACCGGGAGTGGGCCCGGGGAGCTGTTTTTT. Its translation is CSARDTGSGPGELFF.

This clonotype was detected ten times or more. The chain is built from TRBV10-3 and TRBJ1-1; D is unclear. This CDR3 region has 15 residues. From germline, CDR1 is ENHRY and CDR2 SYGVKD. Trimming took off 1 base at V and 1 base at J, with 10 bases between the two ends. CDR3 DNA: TGTGCCATCAGTGAGTTTGGACGGGAGAACACTGAAGCTTTCTTT. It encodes CAISEFGRENTEAFF.

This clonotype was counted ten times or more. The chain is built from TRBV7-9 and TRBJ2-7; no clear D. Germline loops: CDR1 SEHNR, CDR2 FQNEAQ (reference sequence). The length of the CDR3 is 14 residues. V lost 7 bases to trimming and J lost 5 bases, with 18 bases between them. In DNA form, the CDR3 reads TGTGCCAGCAATCCAGGTGGGATTCTAGACGAGCAGTACTTC. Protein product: CASNPGGILDEQYF.

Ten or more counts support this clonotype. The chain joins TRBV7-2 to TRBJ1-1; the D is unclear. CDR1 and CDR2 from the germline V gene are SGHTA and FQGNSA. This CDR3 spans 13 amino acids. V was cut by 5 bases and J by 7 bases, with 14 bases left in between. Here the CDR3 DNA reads TGTGCCAGCAGCCCAAGGTCGGCCGGTGAAGCTTTCTTT. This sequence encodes CASSPRSAGEAFF.